This T cell receptor beta chain was captured by sequencing in a study of shared clonotypes between healthy human individuals. Study context: CD4 naive and CD4 memory each took three plates per donor, while CD8 naive took two and CD8 memory one. Study outcomes and limitations: Investigators collected only blood, and repertoires in tissues likely differ. At large depth, rarefaction still showed sorted-subset sequencing to be incomplete.

Data came from immunoSEQ multiplex PCR; TCRdb stores just in-frame clones and leaves some out. The sample contains about 2 million clones, about 95% of which appear only once. Naive CD8 cells lacked CD45RO, underwent positive selection for CCR7 and left out terminally differentiated effector memory CD45RA+ cells. Deletions cut 0 bases from V and 1 base from J, with 6 bases between. Germline values: CDR1 MGHRA, CDR2 YSYEKL. The CDR3 consists of 14 residues. This clone was picked up a small number of times. Its specificity is unknown. The sample contains more than one DNA sequence encoding this CDR3. This TCR was recovered from a man between 18 and 29 years old in good health. The gene calls are TRBV4-1 and TRBJ1-1; no clear D gene. Sequencing input: naive CD8+ T cells sorted from blood. CDR3: CASSQDAENTEAFF. The CDR3 DNA follows: TGCGCCAGCAGCCAAGATGCTGAGAACACTGAAGCTTTCTTT.